Below, 14 T cell receptor beta chains from the same sample are listed, as sequenced in a study of T cells in Graves' hyperthyroidism and ophthalmopathy (dated by TCRdb to about 2019). The library was made by multiplex PCR. These reads were obtained on an Illumina HiSeq 2000. The TCR beta CDR3 regions were amplified from the RNA transcripts. A first-round RT-PCR of the TCR CDR3 used the HTBI primer set with the Qiagen OneStep RT-PCR kit. TCRdb redid the processing of the public reads, applying fastp at Q25 and MiXCR, and retained in-frame beta chains. A single entry per CDR3 protein holds the most common genes and DNA from its merged rows. For this sample there are approximately 430,000 distinct CDR3 sequences; roughly 15% appear just once. The ten largest clones represent about 13% of the sample. The sequenced material came from blood. These receptor sequences come from a man between 18 and 29 years old with Graves' ophthalmopathy.

The rearrangement joins TRBV11-2 to TRBJ2-7, with unresolved D. Germline V gene data show CDR1 as SGHAT and CDR2 as FQNNGV. The CDR3 is made up of 10 amino acids. Deletions cut 7 bases from V and 4 bases from J, with 5 bases between. This CDR3 is CASMGYEQYF. CDR3 nucleotide sequence: TGTGCCAGCATGGGATACGAGCAGTACTTC. The full variable domain, completed using reference TRBV11-2 and TRBJ2-7, is EAGVAQSPRYKIIEKRQSVAFWCNPISGHATLYWYQQILGQGPKLLIQFQNNGVVDDSQLPKDRFSAERLKGVDSTLKIQPAKLEDSAVYLCASMGYEQYFGPGTRLTVT.

This clonotype has at least ten counts. This sequence joins TRBV2 and TRBJ1-2; D possibly corresponds to TRBD1 (6 bases). In germline, CDR1 is SNHLY, CDR2 FYNNEI. The CDR3 sequence is 14 residues long. Trimming left V 7 bases short and J 3 bases short, with 15 bases between. CDR3 amino acids: CASKGGGSYYGYTF. DNA for the CDR3: TGTGCCAGCAAGGGGGGCGGATCTTACTATGGCTACACCTTC.

This sequence joins TRBV6-1 and TRBJ1-5; D may be TRBD1 (5 bases). Germline CDR1 and CDR2: MNHNS and SASEGT. The V and J ends lost 5 bases and 3 bases respectively, with 8 bases between them. This CDR3 is built from 13 residues. The CDR3 loop reads CASSTGYNQPQHF. CDR3 nucleotide sequence: TGTGCCAGCAGTACAGGCTACAATCAGCCCCAGCATTTT.

V and J are TRBV5-6 and TRBJ1-1, with a possible D match to TRBD1 (5 bases). This CDR3 spans 12 amino acids. The germline V gene has CDR1 SGHDT and CDR2 YYEEEE. Trimming pared 0 bases from V and 6 bases from J, leaving 6 bases between. In DNA, the CDR3 is TGTGCCAGCAGCTTGGGACAGTCTGAAGCTTTCTTT. It codes for CASSLGQSEAFF.

The chain links TRBV7-2 to TRBJ2-5; 12 nucleotides agree with TRBD2. Per germline, CDR1 SGHTA and CDR2 FQGNSA. CDR3 length equals 20 residues. After removal of 1 base from V and 5 bases from J, the junction contained 17 bases not matched to a gene. The CDR3 reads CASSLEGGASGRALRETQYF. For the CDR3, the DNA is TGTGCCAGCAGCTTAGAGGGGGGGGCTAGCGGGAGGGCCCTCAGGGAGACCCAGTACTTC.

This clonotype was recorded at least ten times. The V gene is TRBV12-3 or TRBV12-4, the J gene TRBJ2-7, with TRBD2 identical over 7 bases. V shed 11 bases and J 2 bases; nucleotides not matched to a gene: 12. The CDR3 consists of 14 residues. CDR3 protein: CAVSWAGEAYEQYF. The DNA for the CDR3 is TGTGCCGTATCCTGGGCGGGGGAAGCCTACGAGCAGTACTTC.

The table lists this clonotype with a few counts. This chain uses TRBV7-6 with TRBJ2-5; TRBD2 might be the D (6 bases). CDR3 size: 15 residues. V lost 6 bases and J 1 base, leaving 15 bases between the germline ends. The germline gives CDR1 SGHVS, CDR2 FNYEAQ. DNA for the CDR3: TGTGCCAGCAGTCGGTTGGGCGGGACCCAAGAGACCCAGTACTTC. Residues: CASSRLGGTQETQYF.

Many counts were recorded for this clonotype. This chain uses TRBV5-1 with TRBJ2-1; maybe TRBD2 (5 bases). The V gene's germline CDR1 is SGHRS and CDR2 YFSETQ. The CDR3 loop spans 15 amino acids. V was cut by 0 bases and J by 7 bases, with 14 bases left in between. This CDR3 is CASSLALGSGNEQFF. The DNA for the CDR3 is TGCGCCAGCAGCTTGGCCCTTGGTTCGGGGAATGAGCAGTTCTTC.

This clonotype was picked up a small number of times. This rearrangement joins TRBV6-1 to TRBJ2-5; perhaps TRBD2 as D (6 bases). V was pared by 1 base and J by 2 bases, with 11 bases between. CDR1 MNHNS and CDR2 SASEGT come from the germline V gene. This CDR3 comprises 15 residues. Written as DNA, the CDR3 is TGTGCCAGCAGTGAAGTCGCGGGGCCACAAGAGACCCAGTACTTC. Its translation: CASSEVAGPQETQYF.

This clonotype came up many times. The rearrangement uses TRBV9 and TRBJ2-5; 10 bases line up with TRBD2. The CDR3 runs 16 residues. Germline values: CDR1 SGDLS, CDR2 YYNGEE. Trimming took 3 bases from V and 0 from J; bases not matched to a gene: 5. The CDR3 DNA sequence: TGTGCCAGCAGCGCGTTACTAGCGGGGAACCAAGAGACCCAGTACTTC. The encoded protein is CASSALLAGNQETQYF.

The sample holds many counts of this clonotype. The chain recombines TRBV5-1 with TRBJ1-1; D is unclear. Trimming removed 1 base from V and 0 bases from J, with 7 bases in between. The CDR3 sequence is 14 residues long. Germline V gives CDR1 SGHRS, CDR2 YFSETQ. CDR3 bases: TGCGCCAGCAGCTTGTTGTGGATGAACACTGAAGCTTTCTTT. This codes for CASSLLWMNTEAFF.

This clonotype has a count of ten or more. The V call is TRBV7-8, the J call TRBJ2-3, with TRBD2 identical over 14 bases. Germline assignment: CDR1 SGHVS and CDR2 FQNEAQ. The trim removed 3 bases at V and 1 base at J, leaving 3 bases unmatched. This CDR3 has 17 residues. Here the CDR3 DNA reads TGTGCCAGCAGCTTGGGACTAGCGGGGGCTCGCACAGATACGCAGTATTTT. It translates to CASSLGLAGARTDTQYF.

This clonotype was detected ten times or more. This chain uses TRBV19 with TRBJ1-5, with 9 bases identical to TRBD1. The junction had 4 bases not matched to a gene; V was cut back by 3 bases and J by 1 base. CDR1 LNHDA and CDR2 SQIVND come from the germline V gene (reference sequence). The CDR3 totals 16 residues. CDR3 loop: CASSIRTGVSNQPQHF. CDR3 nucleotides: TGTGCCAGTAGTATTCGGACAGGGGTCAGCAATCAGCCCCAGCATTTT.

As DNA, the CDR3 is TGCAGTGCTACTAGCGGGAGGTACACAGATACGCAGTATTTT. Protein product: CSATSGRYTDTQYF. The chain carries TRBV20-1 and TRBJ2-3; TRBD2 agrees at 11 bases. After removal of 4 bases from V and 2 bases from J, the junction contained 2 bases not matched to a gene. The CDR3 runs to 14 residues. Germline-derived CDR1 and CDR2 are DFQATT and SNEGSKA (reference sequence).